This T cell receptor (beta chain) was documented in a study of T-cell memory formation after mild COVID-19. CDR1 and CDR2 from the germline V gene are MRHNA and SNTAGT. The CDR3 totals 12 residues. V shed 6 bases and J shed 6 bases, with 8 bases lying between them. A single record per CDR3 protein comes from TCRdb applying MiXCR to the 5' RACE reads. The profile shows about 430,000 distinct CDR3 sequences, around 17% of them singletons. The receptor was isolated from a man younger than 35 who had mild COVID-19 (a few samples of this study predate the infection). Cell type and time point are not known. The chain links TRBV6-4 to TRBJ2-2; no reliable D call. The specimen sequenced was PBMCs or a T cell subset sorted from them (not recorded which). CDR3 DNA: TGTGCCAGCAGCGATTCGCCCGGGGAGCTGTTTTTT. Its protein product is CASSDSPGELFF.